The T cell receptor (beta chain) under discussion was sequenced for a study of T cell responses to AZD1222 COVID-19 vaccine (dated by TCRdb to about 2021). Notes on the research overall: AZD1222 recipients given second doses at about 4 weeks or at about 12 weeks were pooled, since spike-specific TCR depth and breadth were not found to differ between the two schedules. TCR sequencing was performed for about 250 trial participants, of whom about 200 were given two doses of AZD1222 and about 25 were given two doses of MenACWY control vaccine. Enrollment into the trials was organized by age into subgroups of 18-55, 56-69 and 70-plus years, and those subgroups contained roughly 150, 30 and 60 TCR-sequenced participants, respectively.

The full study reports these points: Epitopes outside the regions mutated in the B.1.351 and B.1.1.7 variants were reportedly recognized by nearly half of the unique spike-specific TCRs. Spike-specific TCR breadth and depth rose significantly after two AZD1222 doses compared with day 0 and with MenACWY recipients. Vaccine-associated CD4 TCRs spanned the whole spike protein, with dominant responses in regions 160-218 and 743-854. Conclusions about previously exposed vaccinees are limited, since just a handful of AZD1222 recipients were seropositive for SARS-CoV-2 at baseline. Participants were mostly white British and included more females than males, and it was suggested by the authors that clonal diversity may have been underestimated. In the small 56-69-year group, the increase in depth fell short of significance, most likely because of low power. Because no day 14 peak-response samples were available, the repertoires could be characterized only after the peak T cell response.

The CDR3 contains 15 residues, cysteine and phenylalanine counted. Only the CDR3 DNA is retained, 45 bases long and in frame from the first base. V lost 6 bases and J lost 6 bases, and the count of bases not matched to a germline gene is 7. Taken from the germline V gene (reference sequence), the CDR1 and CDR2 loops are SEHNR and FQNEAQ. The CDR3 regions of human TCRbeta chains were analyzed by immunosequencing. The source study handled its data this way. Repertoire TCRs were matched against a reference library of SARS-CoV-2-specific TCRs generated with the MIRA antigen-specificity platform. Breadth was defined as the fraction of unique TCRs that were SARS-CoV-2-associated, and depth was defined as the fraction of total T cells that were SARS-CoV-2-associated. Each spike-specific TCR was assigned to its reactive spike region and to a CD4 or CD8 class using the MIRA data. Log10-transformed breadth and depth values were compared by one-way ANOVA with Sidak's multiple comparisons tests. Drawn from immuneACCESS, this table holds only the in-frame rearrangements with V and J called that TCRdb kept. Clones are partly lost; checked studies trace under half to an unresolved V gene and leave the rest unexplained. V and J calls and clone size are given by that table; D and trimming were obtained from the DNA. Recorded for this sample are 130,000 or so clones; 75% to 90% of them occurred a single time. Of the sample, 9.4% is held by the ten largest clones.

The time point label for this specimen denotes: baseline before first vaccination. Vaccinee samples were obtained from the UK trials COV001 and COV002, which included a single-blind randomized controlled phase 2/3 trial of AZD1222 (ChAdOx1 nCoV-19) in healthy adults. Trial participant PBMC samples were collected at day 0 and day 28 after the second dose for TCRbeta chain sequencing. Worth noting for this clone: Its antigen remains unidentified. No base qualities exist here, and no much larger clone lies one base off it.

Material: peripheral blood, obtained on day 0 of AZD1222 vaccination. This clonotype originated in an adult in good health. The V gene is TRBV7-9 and the J gene is TRBJ2-1; 11 central bases correspond to TRBD2. In nucleotides, the sequence is TGTGCCAGCAGGCCAACTAGCGGGGGCCTCAATGAGCAGTTCTTC. Translated, this gives CASRPTSGGLNEQFF.